This passage covers 7 T cell receptor beta chains from one sample sequenced in a study of blood T cell repertoires in COVID-19. Produced via immunoSEQ multiplex PCR; TCRdb's table is partial and in-frame only. The data show about 190,000 clones, approximately 81% seen once. Sequencing was performed on peripheral blood. These receptors were obtained from a woman older than 75 with active or convalescent COVID-19.

The V gene is TRBV5-1, the J gene TRBJ2-1; maybe TRBD1 (6 bases). Trimming stripped 4 bases from V and 2 bases from J, with 13 bases between. The CDR3 extends over 15 amino acids. The V gene's germline CDR1 is SGHRS and CDR2 YFSETQ. The CDR3 is CASSRDTKPYNEQFF. The CDR3 nucleotides are TGCGCCAGCAGCCGGGACACCAAGCCCTACAATGAGCAGTTCTTC.

This chain joins TRBV4-1 and TRBJ1-2, with D perhaps matching TRBD1 (5 bases). This CDR3 is 14 amino acids long. Per germline, CDR1 MGHRA and CDR2 YSYEKL. The V and J ends lost 2 bases and 4 bases respectively, with 11 bases between them. The CDR3 DNA follows: TGCGCCAGCAGCCAAACTGACAGAGGCTATGGCTACACCTTC. It translates to CASSQTDRGYGYTF.

This chain links TRBV27 with TRBJ2-3; no firm D call. The germline V gene encodes CDR1 MNHEY and CDR2 SMNVEV (reference sequence). The V end lost 5 bases, the J end lost 2 bases, and 17 bases lay between the germline ends. CDR3 length: 16 residues. The CDR3 region has the DNA TGTGCCAGCAGTCCACAGCCCCGGCCCTCCACAGATACGCAGTATTTT. Amino acid sequence: CASSPQPRPSTDTQYF.

The rearrangement joins TRBV11-3 to TRBJ2-2; TRBD1 agrees at 12 bases. Trimming removed 5 bases from V and 7 bases from J; junction bases left unmatched: 5. There are 15 residues in the CDR3. Germline V gene sequence: CDR1 SGHNT, CDR2 YENEEA. This chain's CDR3 is CASSAGQGAIGELFF. CDR3 bases: TGTGCCAGCAGCGCGGGACAGGGGGCGATCGGGGAGCTGTTTTTT.

The chain is built from TRBV2 and TRBJ1-2; D gene uncertain. V lost 4 bases and J lost 7, with 4 bases in between. The germline V gene encodes CDR1 SNHLY and CDR2 FYNNEI. CDR3 length: 10 residues. The CDR3 loop reads CASSVGGYTF. In DNA form, the CDR3 reads TGTGCCAGCAGTGTCGGTGGCTACACCTTC. The full variable domain, completed using reference TRBV2 and TRBJ1-2, is EPEVTQTPSHQVTQMGQEVILRCVPISNHLYFYWYRQILGQKVEFLVSFYNNEISEKSEIFDDQFSVERPDGSNFTLKIRSTKLEDSAMYFCASSVGGYTFGSGTRLTVV.

The rearrangement joins TRBV7-9 to TRBJ1-1; D is unclear. V was trimmed by 5 bases and J by 4 bases, leaving 11 bases between them. This CDR3 comprises 13 residues. CDR1 SEHNR and CDR2 FQNEAQ come from the germline V gene (reference sequence). DNA for the CDR3: TGTGCCAGCAGCGAATTGAGGTCCACTGAAGCTTTCTTT. Encoded protein: CASSELRSTEAFF.

This clone has just a few counts. V is TRBV2 and J is TRBJ2-5; a weak D match, TRBD1 (5 bases). Germline loops: CDR1 SNHLY, CDR2 FYNNEI. The V end lost 4 bases, the J end lost 10 bases, and 16 bases lay between the germline ends. The CDR3 is made up of 13 amino acids. The CDR3 DNA sequence: TGTGCCAGCAGTGGACAGACAATCAGCATCCAGTACTTC. Translating gives CASSGQTISIQYF.